This T cell receptor beta chain comes out of a study of blood T cell repertoires in COVID-19. TCRdb keeps only in-frame clones here, not all; method: immunoSEQ multiplex PCR. The table has fewer than 450,000 clones, around 86% seen once. CDR3 size: 13 residues. Trimming removed 4 bases from V and 5 bases from J, with 9 bases in between. The germline CDR1 and CDR2 sequences are MNHEY and SVGEGT. The chain couples TRBV6-2 or TRBV6-3 to TRBJ1-5; a possible D gene is TRBD1 (5 bases). The clonotype was recovered from a woman in her forties or fifties with COVID-19, enrolled during active disease. The specimen was peripheral blood. For the CDR3, the DNA is TGTGCCAGCAGTTTAGACAGTTATCAGCCCCAGCATTTT. The encoded protein is CASSLDSYQPQHF.